Described below is a single T cell receptor beta chain sequence and its context. Its antigen remains unidentified. This table comes from immunoSEQ multiplex PCR, and its TCRdb copy is limited to in-frame clones, with some not included. The top ten hold about 25% of the sample, which has roughly 18,000 clones, approximately 83% seen once. The sample comes from a study of T cells in localized non-small cell lung cancer. Study conclusions and caveats: A median of roughly 52 of the top 100 tumor clones appeared in adjacent lung, which was paired and uninvolved. Elevated blood T cell density was associated with longer overall survival.

CDR3 length equals 16 residues. V was clipped by 6 bases and J by 1 base, with 15 bases between them. CDR1 and CDR2 (germline): SEHNR, FQNEAQ (reference sequence). The specimen was peripheral blood, collected before any cancer treatment. The chain has TRBV7-9 and TRBJ2-2, with D perhaps given as TRBD1 or TRBD2 (6 bases each). This receptor was obtained from a female donor older than 55 with stage I lung adenocarcinoma. CDR3 sequence (DNA): TGTGCCAGCAGACAATCCGGGGGCGGGAACACCGGGGAGCTGTTTTTT. Its translation: CASRQSGGGNTGELFF.